One sample yielded the 25 T cell receptor beta chains listed below, sequenced in a study of cytomegalovirus exposure and HLA in healthy donors. The PCR ran on 60 Vbeta and 13 Jbeta primers. The method was immunoSEQ multiplex PCR; TCRdb's version includes in-frame clones alone and lacks a portion of them. The repertoire has about 63,000 clones, approximately 71% of them found once; the top ten carry around 27%. The source material was PBMCs. The receptors originated from a man in his forties or fifties in good health and CMV-seropositive.

The chain joins TRBV6-1 to TRBJ2-6; D call uncertain. CDR3 size: 14 residues. In germline, CDR1 is MNHNS, CDR2 SASEGT. The V gene lost 8 bases and the J gene lost 1 base, with 9 bases spanning the gap. The CDR3 protein is CASGSASGANVLTF. The CDR3, as DNA: TGTGCCAGCGGGTCAGCGTCTGGGGCCAACGTCCTGACTTTC.

The genes are TRBV7-9 and TRBJ1-1, with 7 positions matching TRBD1. The length of the CDR3 is 11 residues. Germline values: CDR1 SEHNR, CDR2 FQNEAQ (reference sequence). V lost 5 bases and J lost 8; bases outside the gene matches: 2. The CDR3 DNA reads as TGTGCCAGCAGCACGGACAGGGAAGCTTTCTTT. It specifies CASSTDREAFF.

This clone came up a few times. V and J are TRBV27 and TRBJ2-7; tentatively, D is TRBD2 (6 bases). V was clipped by 0 bases and J by 6 bases, with 9 bases between them. The CDR3 totals 13 residues. Germline loops: CDR1 MNHEY, CDR2 SMNVEV (reference sequence). CDR3 nucleotide sequence: TGTGCCAGCAGTTTATCCCCCGGGGGCGAGCAGTACTTC. It translates to CASSLSPGGEQYF.

This clone has just one count. The J gene is TRBJ2-2, the V gene TRBV27, with 7 bases aligning to TRBD2. V shed 3 bases, J shed 0 bases, and the junction held 1 base outside the gene matches. Germline CDR1 is MNHEY and CDR2 is SMNVEV (reference sequence). The CDR3 is 15 amino acids. The CDR3 reads CASSLTSSNTGELFF. CDR3 in DNA: TGTGCCAGCAGTTTGACTAGCTCGAACACCGGGGAGCTGTTTTTT.

V usage is TRBV7-2 and J usage is TRBJ1-1; D remains unclear. The germline gives CDR1 SGHTA, CDR2 FQGNSA. Trimming stripped 4 bases from V and 1 base from J, with 13 bases between. The CDR3 totals 15 residues. The chain's CDR3 is CASSYLTRQNTEAFF. For the CDR3, the DNA is TGTGCCAGCAGCTATTTGACGAGGCAGAACACTGAAGCTTTCTTT.

This chain uses TRBV2 with TRBJ1-4; D uncertain. Germline CDR1 is SNHLY and CDR2 is FYNNEI. The CDR3 covers 17 residues. Between the trimmed V and J ends, which lost 6 bases and 5 bases, there was a span of 22 bases. The CDR3 nucleotides read TGTGCCAGCAGCCAGCGGCTCCCACGCTCTCAAAATGAAAAACTGTTTTTT. Amino acids: CASSQRLPRSQNEKLFF.

J is TRBJ2-2 and V is TRBV5-1, with D possibly TRBD1 on 7 matching bases. Germline V gene sequence: CDR1 SGHRS, CDR2 YFSETQ. The length of the CDR3 is 15 residues. V lost 1 base to trimming and J lost 7 bases, with 14 bases between them. The CDR3 sequence is CASSLQGGSVGELFF. CDR3 nucleotide sequence: TGCGCCAGCAGCTTGCAGGGGGGCTCGGTCGGGGAGCTGTTTTTT.

This rearrangement joins TRBV25-1 to TRBJ1-2; D remains unclear. Germline CDR1 is MGHDK and CDR2 is SYGVNS. The CDR3 contains 8 residues. The germline V and J ends were trimmed by 7 bases and 9 bases, with 3 bases remaining between them. CDR3 region: CASTCYTF. The DNA of the CDR3 is TGTGCCAGCACTTGCTACACCTTC.

The genes are TRBV6-5 and TRBJ1-1, with D perhaps TRBD1 (6 bases). Germline V gene sequence: CDR1 MNHEY, CDR2 SVGAGI. Trimming pared 5 bases from V and 0 bases from J, leaving 10 bases between. The CDR3 has 14 amino acids. CDR3 DNA: TGTGCCAGCAGTCCCAGGGGCGTGAACACTGAAGCTTTCTTT. Translating gives CASSPRGVNTEAFF.

The chain is built from TRBV11-2 and TRBJ2-7; 7 nucleotides match TRBD1. CDR3 length: 15 amino acids. Per the germline V gene, CDR1 is SGHAT and CDR2 is FQNNGV. V lost 1 base to trimming and J lost 5 bases; unmatched junction nucleotides: 8. The CDR3 loop reads CASSLGYTGVDEQYF. Here the CDR3 DNA reads TGTGCCAGCAGCTTAGGGTACACAGGGGTGGACGAGCAGTACTTC.

A few counts support this clone. The V call is TRBV6-5, the J call TRBJ1-1, with D possibly matching TRBD1 (5 bases). CDR3 length: 14 residues. Trimming stripped 4 bases from V and 2 bases from J, with 11 bases between. Germline CDR1 and CDR2: MNHEY and SVGAGI. CDR3 sequence: CASSWAGINTEAFF. CDR3 coding DNA: TGTGCCAGCAGTTGGGCAGGGATAAACACTGAAGCTTTCTTT.

The chain joins TRBV2 to TRBJ1-5, with TRBD1 identical over 8 bases. This CDR3 contains 15 residues. The J segment lost 3 bases and the V segment lost 5 bases, leaving 6 bases of the junction unmatched. Germline CDR1 reads SNHLY; CDR2 reads FYNNEI. CDR3 in amino acids: CASSRQGRNNQPQHF. The CDR3 coding sequence is TGTGCCAGCAGTAGACAGGGGCGAAACAATCAGCCCCAGCATTTT.

V is TRBV15 and J is TRBJ2-7; the D is unclear. This CDR3 comprises 15 residues. V lost 3 bases, J lost 0 bases, and 12 bases lay in between. The germline V gene has CDR1 LNHNV and CDR2 YYDKDF (reference sequence). For the CDR3, the DNA is TGTGCCACCAGCAGGCCGGTGCCAGGCTCCTACGAGCAGTACTTC. Translation gives CATSRPVPGSYEQYF.

Note on this clone: The same CDR3 can be traced to other DNA sequences in this sample. CDR3 residues: CASSVGQQETQYF. The CDR3 nucleotides are TGTGCCAGCAGCGTCGGACAGCAAGAGACCCAGTACTTC. The chain links TRBV9 to TRBJ2-5, with D maybe TRBD1 (6 bases). Germline values: CDR1 SGDLS, CDR2 YYNGEE. This CDR3 region has 13 residues. With 2 bases removed from V and 2 bases from J, the gap between germline ends came to 7 bases.

A few counts support this clone. The J gene is TRBJ1-5, the V gene TRBV6-5; a possible D gene is TRBD1 (6 bases). Germline V gives CDR1 MNHEY, CDR2 SVGAGI. Trimming removed 4 bases at V and 2 bases at J, with 9 bases between. The CDR3 has 14 residues. This chain's CDR3 is CASSWGGGNQPQHF. In nucleotides, the CDR3 is TGTGCCAGCAGTTGGGGGGGCGGCAATCAGCCCCAGCATTTT.

Comment on this clone: A far more abundant clone sits one base away, making this likely a read error. The chain uses TRBV30 and TRBJ1-1; D is undetermined. V lost 8 bases to trimming and J lost 7 bases, with 14 bases between them. This CDR3 region has 11 residues. Germline CDR1 reads GTSNPN; CDR2 reads SVGIG (reference sequence). CDR3 DNA: TGTGCCGGGATCCCCCTAATTGAAGCTTTCTTT. Translated, it gives CAGIPLIEAFF.

The J gene is TRBJ2-1, the V gene TRBV2; D is perhaps TRBD1 (5 bases). The CDR3 sequence is 15 residues long. CDR1 and CDR2 (germline): SNHLY, FYNNEI. Trimming cost V 7 bases and J 2 bases, with 15 bases left between them. This CDR3 is CASTLEGDTYNEQFF. The CDR3 DNA is TGTGCCAGCACCTTGGAAGGGGATACCTACAATGAGCAGTTCTTC.

The chain links TRBV4-1 to TRBJ2-5; 8 nucleotides align to TRBD1. Judging by the DNA end, TRBJ2-7 fits better; the J call may be wrong. The length of the CDR3 is 16 residues. The germline V gene encodes CDR1 MGHRA and CDR2 YSYEKL. The CDR3 nucleotides read TGCGCCAGCAGCTTGTTCTACAGGGGGAGCTCCTACGAGCAGTACTTC. Translated: CASSLFYRGSSYEQYF.

The CDR3 region is CASSLERQGQETQYF. The CDR3 region has the DNA TGTGCCAGCAGCTTAGAACGACAGGGACAAGAGACCCAGTACTTC. The V gene is TRBV11-2, the J gene TRBJ2-5; 7 positions match TRBD1. The germline V gene has CDR1 SGHAT and CDR2 FQNNGV. The V and J ends lost 0 bases and 2 bases, in that order; junction bases with no gene match: 3. The CDR3 covers 15 residues.

This clone was recorded at least ten times. The chain joins TRBV7-6 to TRBJ2-4, with 8 bases aligning to TRBD1. V shed 2 bases and J 1 base; nucleotides not matched to a gene: 19. Per the germline V gene, CDR1 is SGHVS and CDR2 is FNYEAQ. The CDR3 sequence is 21 residues long. CDR3 DNA: TGTGCCAGCAGCTTATACGCCCCGGGACAGGACAGGTTACGGGCCAAAAACATTCAGTACTTC. This sequence encodes CASSLYAPGQDRLRAKNIQYF. Variable domain in full (rest from reference TRBV7-6 and TRBJ2-4): GAGVSQSPRYKVTKRGQDVALRCDPISGHVSLYWYRQALGQGPEFLTYFNYEAQQDKSGLPNDRFSAERPEGSISTLTIQRTEQRDSAMYRCASSLYAPGQDRLRAKNIQYFGAGTRLSVL.

The V and J genes are TRBV4-3 and TRBJ1-2; D may be TRBD1 (5 bases). The germline gives CDR1 LGHNA, CDR2 YSLEER. The CDR3 has 16 amino acids. Trimming took 0 bases from V and 4 from J, leaving 15 bases between them. CDR3 loop: CASSQDPGDSSYGYTF. DNA of the CDR3: TGCGCCAGCAGCCAAGATCCGGGGGACTCCTCCTATGGCTACACCTTC.

The chain recombines TRBV5-4 with TRBJ1-2, with 9 positions matching TRBD1. Trimming at V came to 2 bases and at J to 8 bases, leaving 10 bases not matched to a gene. The CDR3 sequence is 15 residues long. Per the germline V gene, CDR1 is SGHNT and CDR2 is YYREEE (reference sequence). The CDR3 DNA is TGTGCCAGCAGCTTACGGACAGGGGAAGCGCGGGGCTACACCTTC. Amino acids: CASSLRTGEARGYTF.

The V gene is TRBV5-1, the J gene TRBJ2-7, with TRBD2 identical over 8 bases. Trimming took 7 bases from V and 0 from J; bases not matched to a gene: 9. This CDR3 spans 15 amino acids. Germline V gene data show CDR1 as SGHRS and CDR2 as YFSETQ. CDR3 in amino acids: CASRSTGGSSYEQYF. In DNA form, the CDR3 reads TGCGCCAGCCGCTCTACGGGGGGGAGCTCCTACGAGCAGTACTTC. The full variable domain, completed using reference TRBV5-1 and TRBJ2-7, is KAGVTQTPRYLIKTRGQQVTLSCSPISGHRSVSWYQQTPGQGLQFLFEYFSETQRNKGNFPGRFSGRQFSNSRSEMNVSTLELGDSALYLCASRSTGGSSYEQYFGPGTRLTVT.

The chain uses TRBV4-3 and TRBJ2-3; 9 nucleotides line up with TRBD2. The CDR3 has 18 amino acids. The V segment lost 0 bases and the J segment 3 bases; nucleotides outside the gene matches: 10. CDR1 LGHNA and CDR2 YSLEER come from the germline V gene. CDR3 DNA: TGCGCCAGCAGCCAAGAAGTAATATTCCTAGCGGGAACAGATACGCAGTATTTT. This translates into CASSQEVIFLAGTDTQYF.

V usage is TRBV10-1 and J usage is TRBJ1-3; tentatively, D is TRBD1 (5 bases). Trimming shortened V by 6 bases and J by 9 bases, and 24 bases separated the two germline ends. Germline CDR1 reads WNHNN; CDR2 reads SYGVQD (reference sequence). CDR3 length: 16 residues. The CDR3 sequence: CASSDPTETTRGTIYF. CDR3 coding DNA: TGCGCCAGCAGCGATCCGACAGAGACCACCCGAGGCACCATATATTTT.